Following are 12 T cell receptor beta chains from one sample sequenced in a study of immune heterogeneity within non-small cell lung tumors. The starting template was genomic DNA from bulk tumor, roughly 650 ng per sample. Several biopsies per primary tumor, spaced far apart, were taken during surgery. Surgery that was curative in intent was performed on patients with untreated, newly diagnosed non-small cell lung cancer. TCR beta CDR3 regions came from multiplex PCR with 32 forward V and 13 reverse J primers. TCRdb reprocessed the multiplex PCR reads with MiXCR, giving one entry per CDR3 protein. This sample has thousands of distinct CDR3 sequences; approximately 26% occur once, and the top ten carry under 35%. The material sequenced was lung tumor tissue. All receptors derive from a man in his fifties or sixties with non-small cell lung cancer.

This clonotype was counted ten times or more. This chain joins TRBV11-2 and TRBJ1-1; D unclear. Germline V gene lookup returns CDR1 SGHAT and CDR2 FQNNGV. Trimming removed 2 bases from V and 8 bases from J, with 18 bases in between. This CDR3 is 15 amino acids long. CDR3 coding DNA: TGTGCCAGCAGCTTAATTTACCCGGGAGATCTGGAAGCTTTCTTT. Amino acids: CASSLIYPGDLEAFF.

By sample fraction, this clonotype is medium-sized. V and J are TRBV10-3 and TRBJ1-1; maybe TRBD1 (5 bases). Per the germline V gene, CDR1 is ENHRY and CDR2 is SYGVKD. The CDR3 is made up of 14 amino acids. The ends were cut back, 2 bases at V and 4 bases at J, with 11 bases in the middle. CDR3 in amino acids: CAISETQQGTEAFF. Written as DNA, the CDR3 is TGTGCCATCAGTGAGACCCAGCAGGGCACTGAAGCTTTCTTT.

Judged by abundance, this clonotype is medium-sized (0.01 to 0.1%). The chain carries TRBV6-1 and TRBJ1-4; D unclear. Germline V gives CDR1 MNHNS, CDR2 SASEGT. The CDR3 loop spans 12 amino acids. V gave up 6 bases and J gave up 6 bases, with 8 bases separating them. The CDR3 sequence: CASRTQDEKLFF. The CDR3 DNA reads TGTGCCAGCAGGACCCAAGATGAAAAACTGTTTTTT.

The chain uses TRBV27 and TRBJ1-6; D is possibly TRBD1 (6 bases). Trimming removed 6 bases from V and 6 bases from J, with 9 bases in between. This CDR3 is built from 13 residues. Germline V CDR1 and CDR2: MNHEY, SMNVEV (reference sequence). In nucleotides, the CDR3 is TGTGCCAGCAGCAGGGGACCTAATTCACCCCTCCACTTT. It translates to CASSRGPNSPLHF.

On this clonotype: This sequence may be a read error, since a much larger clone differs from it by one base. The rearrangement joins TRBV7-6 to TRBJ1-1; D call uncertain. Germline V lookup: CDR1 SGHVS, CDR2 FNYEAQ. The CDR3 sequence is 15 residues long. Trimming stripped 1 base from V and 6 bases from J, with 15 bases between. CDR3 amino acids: CASSLGGGISPEAFF. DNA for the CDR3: TGTGCCAGCAGCTTAGGGGGTGGGATTTCTCCTGAAGCTTTCTTT.

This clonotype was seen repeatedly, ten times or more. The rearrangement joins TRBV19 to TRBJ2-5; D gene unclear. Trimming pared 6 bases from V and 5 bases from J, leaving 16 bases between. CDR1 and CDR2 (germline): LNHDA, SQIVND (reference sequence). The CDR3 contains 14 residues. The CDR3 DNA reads TGTGCCAGTAGCGACGAGGACGGTGGGGAGACCCAGTACTTC. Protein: CASSDEDGGETQYF.

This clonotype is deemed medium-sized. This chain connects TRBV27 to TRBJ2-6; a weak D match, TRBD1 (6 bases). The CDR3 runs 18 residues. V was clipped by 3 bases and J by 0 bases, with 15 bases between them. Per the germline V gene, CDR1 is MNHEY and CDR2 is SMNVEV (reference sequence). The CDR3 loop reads CASSLTGDLHSGANVLTF. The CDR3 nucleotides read TGTGCCAGCAGTTTGACAGGCGACCTACACTCTGGGGCCAACGTCCTGACTTTC.

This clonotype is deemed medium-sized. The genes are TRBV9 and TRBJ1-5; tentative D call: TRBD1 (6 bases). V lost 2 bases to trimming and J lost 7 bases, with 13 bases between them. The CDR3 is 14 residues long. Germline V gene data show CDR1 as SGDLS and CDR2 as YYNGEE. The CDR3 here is CASSVTGSRQPQHF. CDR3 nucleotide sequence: TGTGCCAGCAGCGTTACAGGGAGTAGACAGCCCCAGCATTTT.

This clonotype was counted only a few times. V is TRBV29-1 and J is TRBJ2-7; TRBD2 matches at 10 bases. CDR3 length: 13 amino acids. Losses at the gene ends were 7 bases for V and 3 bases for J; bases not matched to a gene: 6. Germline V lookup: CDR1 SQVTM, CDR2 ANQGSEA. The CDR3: CSAGLADIYEQYF. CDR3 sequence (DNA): TGCAGCGCTGGACTAGCGGATATCTACGAGCAGTACTTC.

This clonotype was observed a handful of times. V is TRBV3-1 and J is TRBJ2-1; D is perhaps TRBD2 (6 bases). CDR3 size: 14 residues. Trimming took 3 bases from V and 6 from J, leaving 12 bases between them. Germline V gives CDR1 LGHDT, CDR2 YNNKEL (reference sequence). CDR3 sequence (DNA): TGTGCCAGCAGCCAGCGGGACTTTGGCAATGAGCAGTTCTTC. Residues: CASSQRDFGNEQFF.

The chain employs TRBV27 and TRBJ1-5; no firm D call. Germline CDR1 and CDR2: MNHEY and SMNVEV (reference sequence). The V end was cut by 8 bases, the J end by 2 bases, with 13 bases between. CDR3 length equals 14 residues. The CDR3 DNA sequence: TGTGCCAGCGGTAGGGAGGAAGGCAATCAGCCCCAGCATTTT. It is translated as CASGREEGNQPQHF.

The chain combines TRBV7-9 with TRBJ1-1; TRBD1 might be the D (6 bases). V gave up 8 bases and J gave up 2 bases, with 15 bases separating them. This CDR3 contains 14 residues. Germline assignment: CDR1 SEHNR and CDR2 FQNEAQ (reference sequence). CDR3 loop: CASSSGDTNTEAFF. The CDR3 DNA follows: TGTGCCAGCTCATCGGGGGACACTAACACTGAAGCTTTCTTT.